The present T cell receptor beta chain was sequenced within a study of shared clonotypes between healthy human individuals. Study-level background: Each donor's CD4 naive and CD4 memory cells filled three plates apiece, CD8 naive two, and CD8 memory one.

Assay: immunoSEQ multiplex PCR; the TCRdb copy retains only in-frame clones and omits some. Among about 2.1 million clones, just under 95% were seen once, and the ten largest hold less than 2%. Overall study findings and caveats: Naive subsets generally exceeded memory subsets in estimated richness.

Worth noting for this clone: No antigen is known for it.

Positively selected for CCR7, the CD45RO-negative cells used as naive CD8 cells excluded terminally differentiated effector memory CD45RA+ cells. This sequence was found in a man between 18 and 35 years old in good health. Some clones in this sample may be carry-over from other donors' samples. The sequenced material came from naive CD8+ T cells from PBMCs.

The CDR3 is CASTGLAGAHEQYF. CDR3 in DNA: TGTGCCAGCACGGGACTAGCGGGAGCCCACGAGCAGTACTTC. The V call is TRBV27, the J call TRBJ2-7; the match to TRBD2 covers 14 bases. The CDR3 is made up of 14 amino acids. J lost 5 bases, V lost 7 bases, and 4 bases had no gene match. The germline CDR1 and CDR2 sequences are MNHEY and SMNVEV (reference sequence).